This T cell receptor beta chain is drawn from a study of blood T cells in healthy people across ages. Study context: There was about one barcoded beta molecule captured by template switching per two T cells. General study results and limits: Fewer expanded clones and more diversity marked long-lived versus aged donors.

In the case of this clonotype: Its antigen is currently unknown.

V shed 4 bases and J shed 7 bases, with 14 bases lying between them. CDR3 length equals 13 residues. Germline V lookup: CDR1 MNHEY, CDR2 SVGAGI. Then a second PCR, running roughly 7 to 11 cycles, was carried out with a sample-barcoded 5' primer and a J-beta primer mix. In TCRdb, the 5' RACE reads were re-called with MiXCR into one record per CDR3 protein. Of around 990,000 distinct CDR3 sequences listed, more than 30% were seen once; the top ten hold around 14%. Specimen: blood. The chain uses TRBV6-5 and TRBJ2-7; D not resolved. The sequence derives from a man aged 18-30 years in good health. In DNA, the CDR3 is TGTGCCAGCAGTTCTCCGGCCCGTACTGAGCAGTACTTC. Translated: CASSSPARTEQYF.